These 30 T cell receptor beta chains originate from one sample sequenced in a study of T-cell memory formation after mild COVID-19. Each CDR3 protein is one row after TCRdb ran MiXCR on the 5' RACE reads. The sample carries under 550,000 distinct CDR3 sequences, about 20% recorded once. The sequenced sample consisted of PBMCs or a T cell subset sorted from them (not recorded which). Receptors were obtained from an adult woman who had mild COVID-19 (a few samples of this study predate the infection). Cell type and time point are not known.

About this clonotype itself: A junction boundary mismatches the germline segment, possibly from a read error. The rearrangement joins TRBV14 to TRBJ2-1, with D perhaps assigned TRBD1 or TRBD2 (6 bases each). The CDR3 extends over 19 amino acids. CDR1 and CDR2 from the germline V gene are SGHDN and FVKESK. DNA for the CDR3: TGTGCCAGCAGCAAAGACGGTTTCGGCCGGGGGCTTACTATCAATGAGCAGTTCTTC. It encodes CASSKDGFGRGLTINEQFF.

The chain joins TRBV20-1 to TRBJ1-5; 7 positions agree with TRBD1. This CDR3 is 15 amino acids long. The J segment lost 1 base and the V segment lost 2 bases, leaving 5 bases of the junction unmatched. The V gene's germline CDR1 is DFQATT and CDR2 SNEGSKA (reference sequence). Written as DNA, the CDR3 is TGCAGTGCTAGACGAAGACAGGGAAGCAATCAGCCCCAGCATTTT. Translation gives CSARRRQGSNQPQHF.

To note about this clonotype: Relative to the germline gene, one junction end is altered; a read error may explain this. The rearrangement joins TRBV7-7 to TRBJ2-1; possibly TRBD1 or TRBD2 for D (5 bases each). The CDR3 runs 15 residues. Germline values: CDR1 SSHAT, CDR2 FNYEAQ (reference sequence). In nucleotides, the CDR3 is TGTGCTAGCAGCGCTGGAGGTGGGGGAAACAATGAGCAGTTCTTC. Encoded protein: CASSAGGGGNNEQFF.

In nucleotides, the CDR3 is TGCGCCAGCAGCCGCACGCGGGCACAGGGGGGAAGGAACACCGGGGAGCTGTTTTTT. Translated, it gives CASSRTRAQGGRNTGELFF. This rearrangement joins TRBV4-1 to TRBJ2-2; 8 bases are a match to TRBD1. Germline V gene data show CDR1 as MGHRA and CDR2 as YSYEKL. The V and J ends lost 4 bases and 1 base, in that order; junction bases with no gene match: 14. There are 19 residues in the CDR3.

This clonotype was picked up a small number of times. The CDR3 loop reads CASSLSGTSIQNIQYF. The CDR3 DNA reads as TGTGCCAGCAGCTTGAGTGGGACTAGCATCCAAAACATTCAGTACTTC. The J gene is TRBJ2-4, the V gene TRBV5-6, with 9 bases that match TRBD2. The CDR3 runs to 16 residues. J gave up 5 bases and V 1 base, and 7 bases lay outside the gene matches. Germline CDR1 and CDR2: SGHDT and YYEEEE.

About this clonotype: One junction end disagrees with the germline gene, perhaps due to a read error. This chain joins TRBV7-9 and TRBJ1-3; D gene ambiguous. The CDR3 is 8 amino acids. Germline V gene sequence: CDR1 SEHNR, CDR2 FQNEAQ (reference sequence). The CDR3 sequence: CASSFKDF. The CDR3 DNA follows: TGTGCCAGCAGCTTTAAGGATTTT.

The chain combines TRBV7-3 with TRBJ2-1; 13 nucleotides agree with TRBD2. The CDR3 covers 15 residues. With V trimmed by 5 bases and J by 10 bases, 8 bases remained unmatched. CDR1 and CDR2 (germline): SGHTA, FQGTGA. The CDR3 bases are TGTGCCAGCAGCCTCACTAGCGGGGGGGCCAGAGAGCAGTTCTTC. It encodes CASSLTSGGAREQFF.

CDR3 bases: TGTGCCAGCAGCTGGAACCGGGAGCTGTTTTTT. This sequence encodes CASSWNRELFF. The chain joins TRBV7-9 to TRBJ2-2, with unresolved D. Germline CDR1 and CDR2: SEHNR and FQNEAQ (reference sequence). Trimming stripped 4 bases from V and 9 bases from J, with 6 bases between. CDR3 length: 11 amino acids. The full variable domain, its missing parts supplied by reference TRBV7-9 and TRBJ2-2, is DTGVSQNPRHKITKRGQNVTFRCDPISEHNRLYWYRQTLGQGPEFLTYFQNEAQLEKSRLLSDRFSAERPKGSFSTLEIQRTEQGDSAMYLCASSWNRELFFGEGSRLTVL.

The rearrangement uses TRBV9 and TRBJ2-1; TRBD2 matches at 9 bases. This CDR3 has 15 residues. V was clipped by 3 bases and J by 6 bases; unmatched bases: 7. Germline V lookup: CDR1 SGDLS, CDR2 YYNGEE. The CDR3, as DNA: TGTGCCAGCAGCGCCGTAGCGGGAGACCTCAATGAGCAGTTCTTC. It encodes CASSAVAGDLNEQFF. The variable domain in full, with the rest retrieved from reference TRBV9 and TRBJ2-1, is DSGVTQTPKHLITATGQRVTLRCSPRSGDLSVYWYQQSLDQGLQFLIQYYNGEERAKGNILERFSAQQFPDLHSELNLSSLELGDSALYFCASSAVAGDLNEQFFGPGTRLTVL.

The V gene is TRBV7-9, the J gene TRBJ1-2; 9 bases map to TRBD1. This CDR3 has 14 amino acids. From germline, CDR1 is SEHNR and CDR2 FQNEAQ (reference sequence). V lost 8 bases and J lost 4; bases outside the gene matches: 8. The chain's CDR3 is CASRPQGAGYGYTF. CDR3 DNA: TGTGCCAGCCGCCCACAGGGGGCGGGCTATGGCTACACCTTC.

This clonotype has more than one count but fewer than ten. The genes are TRBV7-9 and TRBJ2-7; 7 nucleotides match TRBD2. The trim removed 5 bases at V and 1 base at J, leaving 8 bases unmatched. Germline CDR1 SEHNR, CDR2 FQNEAQ (reference sequence). This CDR3 comprises 15 residues. The CDR3 region has the DNA TGTGCCAGCAGCAAGTGGGCTAGCGGATCCTACGAGCAGTACTTC. Protein sequence: CASSKWASGSYEQYF.

This clonotype has just a few counts. This rearrangement joins TRBV18 to TRBJ1-2; 8 bases are a match to TRBD1. Unmatched junction bases numbered 6, after V lost 3 bases and J lost 6 bases. The CDR3 consists of 14 residues. CDR1 KGHSH and CDR2 LQKENI come from the germline V gene. CDR3 sequence (DNA): TGTGCCAGCTCACCCCTTCAGGGGGCCGATGGCTACACCTTC. This sequence encodes CASSPLQGADGYTF.

The chain couples TRBV12-3 or TRBV12-4 to TRBJ2-1, with D unclear. The CDR3 extends over 17 amino acids. With 0 bases removed from V and 6 bases from J, the gap between germline ends came to 18 bases. The chain's CDR3 is CASSLAETPSFRNEQFF. The CDR3 nucleotides read TGTGCCAGCAGTTTAGCTGAGACTCCTTCTTTTCGCAATGAGCAGTTCTTC.

The chain joins TRBV15 to TRBJ1-4; 8 bases fit TRBD1. Germline CDR1 LNHNV, CDR2 YYDKDF (reference sequence). The CDR3 extends over 17 amino acids. Germline trimming cut 2 bases from V and 0 bases from J; bases unmatched to any gene: 5. The CDR3, as DNA: TGTGCCACCAGCAGATCCACGGACAGGGCAACTAATGAAAAACTGTTTTTT. Amino acids: CATSRSTDRATNEKLFF.

This clonotype was counted once. This chain connects TRBV6-1 to TRBJ2-7; 7 bases agree with TRBD1. J was trimmed by 4 bases and V by 4 bases; bases with no gene match: 7. The germline V gene has CDR1 MNHNS and CDR2 SASEGT. This CDR3 is built from 14 residues. For the CDR3, the DNA is TGTGCCAGCAGTGCCCGACAGGGTAGGTACGAGCAGTACTTC. Protein sequence: CASSARQGRYEQYF.

The rearrangement joins TRBV12-3 or TRBV12-4 to TRBJ1-5, with D uncertain. Deletions cut 3 bases from V and 0 bases from J, with 12 bases between. The CDR3 is made up of 16 amino acids. CDR3 sequence reads: CASSLAVSFSNQPQHF. The CDR3 bases are TGTGCCAGCAGTTTGGCGGTAAGCTTTAGCAATCAGCCCCAGCATTTT.

This clonotype has more than one count but fewer than ten. As DNA, the CDR3 is TGTGCCAGCACCCTTGCGAGAGGCGGCTACGAGCAGTACTTC. Its translation is CASTLARGGYEQYF. This sequence joins TRBV11-2 and TRBJ2-7; the D is unclear. The CDR3 has 14 residues. V was pared by 7 bases and J by 3 bases, with 16 bases between. The germline CDR1 and CDR2 sequences are SGHAT and FQNNGV.

The sample holds many counts of this clonotype. It may be a read error: a sequence one base away is much more abundant. V and J are TRBV11-2 and TRBJ2-7; 8 bases map to TRBD2. The CDR3 extends over 15 amino acids. Germline trimming cut 4 bases from V and 5 bases from J; bases unmatched to any gene: 10. The V gene's germline CDR1 is SGHAT and CDR2 FQNNGV. CDR3 coding DNA: TGTGCCAGCAGCTCACCTAGAGCGGGAGTCCACGAGCAGTACTTC. Translating gives CASSSPRAGVHEQYF.

There are a few counts of this clonotype. The V gene is TRBV3-1, the J gene TRBJ2-5; D may be TRBD2 (6 bases). CDR1 LGHDT and CDR2 YNNKEL come from the germline V gene (reference sequence). The V end lost 1 base, the J end lost 2 bases, and 14 bases lay between the germline ends. The CDR3 contains 16 residues. The CDR3 spells CASSQGAGTPQETQYF. The CDR3 nucleotides read TGTGCCAGCAGCCAAGGTGCCGGGACTCCACAAGAGACCCAGTACTTC.

V gene TRBV20-1 combines with J gene TRBJ2-3; 9 bases line up with TRBD2. Germline V CDR1 and CDR2: DFQATT, SNEGSKA (reference sequence). The CDR3 loop spans 15 amino acids. The V segment lost 4 bases and the J segment 1 base; nucleotides outside the gene matches: 6. CDR3 loop: CSATNLAGGTDTQYF. The CDR3 coding sequence is TGCAGTGCTACTAACTTAGCGGGGGGCACAGATACGCAGTATTTT.

This clonotype was recorded at least ten times. The chain links TRBV2 to TRBJ2-5; D remains unclear. Trimming took 3 bases from V and 4 from J, leaving 18 bases between them. Germline V CDR1 and CDR2: SNHLY, FYNNEI. The CDR3 loop spans 16 amino acids. CDR3 region: CASSEDPGPGLETQYF. CDR3 DNA sequence: TGTGCCAGCAGTGAGGACCCAGGACCTGGATTAGAGACCCAGTACTTC.

This clonotype was seen more than once but under ten times. The chain is built from TRBV6-5 and TRBJ2-7; D might be TRBD2 (5 bases). The CDR3 is 12 amino acids. The germline V and J ends were trimmed by 3 bases and 7 bases, with 10 bases remaining between them. CDR1 is MNHEY, CDR2 SVGAGI, per germline. The CDR3 here is CASSYGRTEQYF. CDR3 DNA: TGTGCCAGCAGTTATGGGCGGACTGAGCAGTACTTC.

This clonotype turned up a few times. The CDR3 region has the DNA TGCAGTGCTAGAGACAATCCCTACAATGAGCAGTTCTTC. Translated, it gives CSARDNPYNEQFF. The V gene is TRBV20-1, the J gene TRBJ2-1, with no clear D. With 0 bases removed from V and 2 bases from J, the gap between germline ends came to 5 bases. The CDR3 totals 13 residues. Germline loops: CDR1 DFQATT, CDR2 SNEGSKA (reference sequence).

This clonotype was counted a few times. The V call is TRBV20-1, the J call TRBJ1-1, with TRBD1 identical over 8 bases. The junction had 8 bases not matched to a gene; V was cut back by 0 bases and J by 8 bases. The CDR3 is made up of 14 amino acids. The V gene's germline CDR1 is DFQATT and CDR2 SNEGSKA (reference sequence). The CDR3 region has the DNA TGCAGTGCTAGAGATCGGGGGCAGGGGGCGGAAGCTTTCTTT. Protein: CSARDRGQGAEAFF.

This clonotype was detected a few times. The CDR3: CAWSVPRGGNTEAFF. The CDR3 DNA follows: TGTGCCTGGAGTGTACCCCGGGGGGGGAACACTGAAGCTTTCTTT. V usage is TRBV30 and J usage is TRBJ1-1; a weak D match, TRBD1 (5 bases). This CDR3 is built from 15 residues. With 0 bases removed from V and 1 base from J, the gap between germline ends came to 12 bases. Germline assignment: CDR1 GTSNPN and CDR2 SVGIG (reference sequence).

This chain uses TRBV15 with TRBJ2-1; D uncertain. The CDR3 is 16 amino acids. CDR1 LNHNV and CDR2 YYDKDF come from the germline V gene (reference sequence). Between the trimmed V and J ends, which lost 5 bases and 10 bases, there was a span of 24 bases. CDR3 DNA: TGTGCCACCAGCCTCCGGCACGTTAGGGCCGTTAACGAGCAGTTCTTC. Its translation is CATSLRHVRAVNEQFF.

Notes on this clonotype: This may come from a read error, since a much larger clone is one base off. The chain links TRBV5-1 to TRBJ2-7, with TRBD2 matching 10 bases. V trimming: 4 bases; J trimming: 5 bases; junction bases outside the gene matches: 9. The germline V gene encodes CDR1 SGHRS and CDR2 YFSETQ. The CDR3 is 15 amino acids. The CDR3 is CASSDDLAGDNEQYF. For the CDR3, the DNA is TGCGCCAGCAGCGACGACCTAGCGGGGGATAACGAGCAGTACTTC.

V and J are TRBV6-5 and TRBJ1-1; D is ambiguous. The CDR3 sequence is 13 residues long. The germline V gene has CDR1 MNHEY and CDR2 SVGAGI. V shed 7 bases and J shed 2 bases, with 11 bases lying between them. The CDR3, as DNA: TGTGCCAGCACTGGAGGCTCCAACACTGAAGCTTTCTTT. As protein: CASTGGSNTEAFF.

V is TRBV5-6 and J is TRBJ2-1, with 10 bases aligning to TRBD2. The CDR3 spans 18 residues. The V gene end was trimmed by 4 bases and the J gene end by 2 bases; junction bases not matched to a gene: 12. Germline V gene lookup returns CDR1 SGHDT and CDR2 YYEEEE. The chain's CDR3 is CASSLAPWTSGAYNEQFF. CDR3 nucleotide sequence: TGTGCCAGCAGCCTGGCCCCCTGGACTAGCGGTGCCTACAATGAGCAGTTCTTC.

The V call is TRBV10-3, the J call TRBJ2-1; the D gene could be TRBD1 or TRBD2 (7 bases each). The CDR3 runs 18 residues. V lost 8 bases, J lost 0 bases, and 23 bases lay in between. Germline-derived CDR1 and CDR2 are ENHRY and SYGVKD. The DNA for the CDR3 is TGTGCCATCGAATCCGGGACAGCCGGGAGGAGCTCCTACAATGAGCAGTTCTTC. Translating gives CAIESGTAGRSSYNEQFF.